This is a list of T cell receptor beta chains from one sample in a study of T cells after posttransplantation cyclophosphamide. The protocol was immunoSEQ multiplex PCR, while the TCRdb copy is restricted to in-frame clones and leaves out a portion. The repertoire holds tens of thousands of clones, with just under 95% as singletons. The sequencing input was PBMCs. The receptor set was obtained from a woman in her twenties or thirties in good health and a related stem cell transplant donor. The CDR3 runs from the conserved cysteine through the conserved F or W. The order of the fields is clone size, D gene, J gene, V gene, CDR3 protein, CDR3 DNA. The D gene is left open where the match is weak. Part of the rows lack a size; the others show once, few, many or a class for expanded clones.

size: once; D: -; J: TRBJ2-2; V: TRBV7-8; CDR3: CASSFGWGNTGELFF; DNA: TGTGCCAGCAGCTTCGGTTGGGGGAACACCGGGGAGCTGTTTTTT
size: -; D: TRBD2; J: TRBJ2-1; V: TRBV11-3; CDR3: CASSAGGFDNEQFF; DNA: TGTGCCAGCAGTGCGGGGGGGTTCGACAATGAGCAGTTCTTC
size: -; D: -; J: TRBJ1-2; V: TRBV5-6; CDR3: CASSFRARVSNYGYTF; DNA: TGTGCCAGCAGCTTTCGCGCCAGGGTTTCTAACTATGGCTACACCTTC
size: -; D: TRBD2; J: TRBJ2-7; V: TRBV7-8; CDR3: CASSLAHGLAYEQYF; DNA: TGTGCCAGCAGCCTAGCGCACGGACTAGCCTACGAGCAGTACTTC
size: -; D: TRBD2; J: TRBJ2-7; V: TRBV4-2; CDR3: CASSPGTRGGAGEQYF; DNA: TGTGCCAGCAGCCCCGGGACTAGGGGCGGGGCGGGGGAGCAGTACTTC
size: -; D: -; J: TRBJ1-1; V: TRBV9; CDR3: CASSVRPGNTEAFF; DNA: TGTGCCAGCAGCGTACGGCCGGGAAACACTGAAGCTTTCTTT
size: -; D: -; J: TRBJ1-4; V: TRBV6-1; CDR3: CASRADGNEKLFF; DNA: TGTGCCAGCAGGGCGGACGGTAATGAAAAACTGTTTTTT
size: once; D: TRBD2; J: TRBJ2-5; V: TRBV7-2; CDR3: CASSGASGEGETQYF; DNA: TGTGCCAGCAGCGGCGCTAGCGGGGAGGGGGAGACCCAGTACTTC
size: -; D: -; J: TRBJ1-4; V: TRBV27; CDR3: CASSLRRVRATFEKLFF; DNA: TGTGCCAGCAGTTTGCGACGAGTCAGGGCCACATTTGAAAAACTGTTTTTT
size: -; D: TRBD1; J: TRBJ2-2; V: TRBV7-9; CDR3: CASSSRPGTGVGTGELFF; DNA: TGTGCCAGCAGTTCCCGGCCCGGGACAGGGGTGGGCACCGGGGAGCTGTTTTTT